The entry below gives a single TCR beta chain sequence along with its context. Its antigen is undetermined. This CDR3 comprises 14 residues. From germline, CDR1 is SGHKS and CDR2 YYEKEE (reference sequence). Trimming cost V 0 bases and J 1 base, with 7 bases left between them. This sample is drawn from a study of identical twins' blood T cells. Study-level points and caveats: Each donor's most abundant TCRbeta clonotypes shared more CDR3 sequences with her twin than unrelated donors.

MiXCR, run by TCRdb on the 5' RACE reads, gives a single entry per CDR3 protein. The repertoire has hundreds of thousands of distinct CDR3 sequences, over 25% of them found once; the top ten carry about 6.1%. The TCR originated in a woman aged 18 to 49 in good health. The gene calls are TRBV5-5 and TRBJ1-2; D not certain. Sequences were obtained from PBMCs. Here the CDR3 DNA reads TGTGCCAGCAGCTTGGGGGCGGATAACTATGGCTACACCTTC. As protein: CASSLGADNYGYTF.